This T cell receptor beta chain was documented in a study of CD8 T cells in Susac syndrome. V was pared by 5 bases and J by 1 base, with 9 bases of the junction left unmatched. The CDR3 totals 16 residues. After extraction with the RNeasy kit, about 0.5 to 1 ug of the RNA was reverse transcribed using random hexamers. MiXCR, run by TCRdb on the immunoSEQ multiplex PCR reads, gives a single entry per CDR3 protein. The sample consists of 150,000 to 200,000 distinct CDR3 sequences, approximately 94% of them appearing once. This sequence originates from a human donor with multiple sclerosis. The chain recombines TRBV12-3 or TRBV12-4 with TRBJ1-2, with TRBD1 matching over 8 bases. Specimen: CD4+ T cells from PBMCs. CDR3: CASSRGQGSFNYGYTF. For the CDR3, the DNA is TGTGCCAGCAGTAGAGGACAGGGTTCTTTTAACTATGGCTACACCTTC.